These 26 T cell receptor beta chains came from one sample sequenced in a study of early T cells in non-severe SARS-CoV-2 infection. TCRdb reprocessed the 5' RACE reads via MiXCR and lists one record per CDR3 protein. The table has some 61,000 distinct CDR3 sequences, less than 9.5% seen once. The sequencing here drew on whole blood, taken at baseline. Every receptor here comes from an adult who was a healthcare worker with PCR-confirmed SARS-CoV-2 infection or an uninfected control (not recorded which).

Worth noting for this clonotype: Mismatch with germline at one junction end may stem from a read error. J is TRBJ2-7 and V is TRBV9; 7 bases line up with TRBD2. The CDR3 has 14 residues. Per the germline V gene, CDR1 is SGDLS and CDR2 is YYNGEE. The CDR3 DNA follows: TGTGTCAGCAGCGTAGGTAGCGGGTCCTACGAGCAGTACTTC. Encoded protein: CVSSVGSGSYEQYF.

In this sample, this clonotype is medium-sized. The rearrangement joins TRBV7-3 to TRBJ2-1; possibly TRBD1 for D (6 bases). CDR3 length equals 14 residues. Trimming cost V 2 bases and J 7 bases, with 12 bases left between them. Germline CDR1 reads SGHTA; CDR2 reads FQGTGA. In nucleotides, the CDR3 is TGTGCCAGCAGCTTAGGGCAGGGGTCGAATGAGCAGTTCTTC. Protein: CASSLGQGSNEQFF. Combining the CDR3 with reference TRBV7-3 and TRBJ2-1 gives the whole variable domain GAGVSQTPSNKVTEKGKYVELRCDPISGHTALYWYRQSLGQGPEFLIYFQGTGAADDSGLPNDRFFAVRPEGSVSTLKIQRTERGDSAVYLCASSLGQGSNEQFFGPGTRLTVL.

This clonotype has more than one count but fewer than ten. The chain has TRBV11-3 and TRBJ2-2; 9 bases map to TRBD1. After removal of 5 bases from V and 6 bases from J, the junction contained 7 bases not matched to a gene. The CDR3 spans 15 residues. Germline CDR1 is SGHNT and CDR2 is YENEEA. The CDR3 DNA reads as TGTGCCAGCAGCCCGCGGGACAGGGTGTCCGGGGAGCTGTTTTTT. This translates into CASSPRDRVSGELFF.

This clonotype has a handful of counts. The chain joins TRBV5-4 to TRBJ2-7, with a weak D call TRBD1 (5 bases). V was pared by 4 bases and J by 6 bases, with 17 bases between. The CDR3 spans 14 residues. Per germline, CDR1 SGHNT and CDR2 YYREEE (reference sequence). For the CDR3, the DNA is TGTGCCAGCAGCCACGGACAATCCCGCGCCGAGCAGTACTTC. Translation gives CASSHGQSRAEQYF.

CDR3 nucleotides: TGTGCCAGCAGCTTCGACAGCTGGGCTAGTACGCAGTATTTT. It translates to CASSFDSWASTQYF. The chain carries TRBV7-9 and TRBJ2-3; maybe TRBD1 (5 bases). Per germline, CDR1 SEHNR and CDR2 FQNEAQ (reference sequence). Between the trimmed V and J ends, which lost 3 bases and 8 bases, there was a span of 15 bases. The CDR3 covers 14 residues.

CDR3 amino acids: CASRVRGQGTQYF. CDR3 in DNA: TGTGCCAGCAGAGTCCGGGGACAGGGGACCCAGTACTTC. The chain carries TRBV6-1 and TRBJ2-5, with TRBD1 identical over 9 bases. V lost 6 bases and J lost 7; bases outside the gene matches: 6. CDR3 length: 13 amino acids. Germline CDR1 is MNHNS and CDR2 is SASEGT.

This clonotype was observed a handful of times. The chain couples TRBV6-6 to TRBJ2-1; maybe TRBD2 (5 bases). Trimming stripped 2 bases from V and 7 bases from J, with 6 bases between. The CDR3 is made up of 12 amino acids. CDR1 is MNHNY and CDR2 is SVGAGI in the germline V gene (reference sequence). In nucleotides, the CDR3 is TGTGCCAGCAGTTACGGAGGAAATGAGCAGTTCTTC. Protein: CASSYGGNEQFF.

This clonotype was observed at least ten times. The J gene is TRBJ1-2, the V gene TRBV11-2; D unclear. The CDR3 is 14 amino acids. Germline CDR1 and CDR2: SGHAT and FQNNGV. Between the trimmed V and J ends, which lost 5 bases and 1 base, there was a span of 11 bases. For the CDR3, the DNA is TGTGCCAGCAGCCCTGGCGAGTTTAACTATGGCTACACCTTC. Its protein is CASSPGEFNYGYTF.

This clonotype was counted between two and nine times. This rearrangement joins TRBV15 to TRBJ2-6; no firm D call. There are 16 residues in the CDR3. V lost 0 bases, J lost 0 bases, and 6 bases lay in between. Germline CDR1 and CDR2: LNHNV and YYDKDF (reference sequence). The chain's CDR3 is CATSRDGYSGANVLTF. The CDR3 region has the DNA TGTGCCACCAGCAGAGATGGATACTCTGGGGCCAACGTCCTGACTTTC.

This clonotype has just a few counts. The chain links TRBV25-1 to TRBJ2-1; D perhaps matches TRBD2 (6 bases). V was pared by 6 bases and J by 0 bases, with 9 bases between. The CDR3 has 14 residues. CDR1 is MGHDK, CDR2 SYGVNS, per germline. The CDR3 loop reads CASREGSSYNEQFF. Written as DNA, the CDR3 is TGTGCCAGCAGGGAGGGGAGCTCCTACAATGAGCAGTTCTTC.

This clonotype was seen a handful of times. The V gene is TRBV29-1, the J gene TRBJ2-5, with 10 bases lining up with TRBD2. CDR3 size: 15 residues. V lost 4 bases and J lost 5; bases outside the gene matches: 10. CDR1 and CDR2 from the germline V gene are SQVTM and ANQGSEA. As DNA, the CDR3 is TGCAGCGTTGCGGGGCTAGCGGGAGTAGGGGAGACCCAGTACTTC. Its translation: CSVAGLAGVGETQYF.

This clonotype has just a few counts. CDR3 sequence (DNA): TGTGCCAGCAGAACGGCAGGGGGCAATGGCTACACCTTC. The encoded protein is CASRTAGGNGYTF. The rearrangement links TRBV6-2 or TRBV6-3 to TRBJ1-2, with 8 bases aligning to TRBD1. The J segment lost 6 bases and the V segment lost 6 bases, leaving 6 bases of the junction unmatched. Germline CDR1 reads MNHEY; CDR2 reads SVGEGT. The CDR3 length is 13 residues.

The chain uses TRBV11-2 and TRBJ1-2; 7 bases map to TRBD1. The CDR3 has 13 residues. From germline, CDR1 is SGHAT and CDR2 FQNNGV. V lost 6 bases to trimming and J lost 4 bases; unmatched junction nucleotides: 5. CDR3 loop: CASSFDRAYGYTF. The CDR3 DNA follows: TGTGCCAGCAGTTTTGACAGGGCCTATGGCTACACCTTC.

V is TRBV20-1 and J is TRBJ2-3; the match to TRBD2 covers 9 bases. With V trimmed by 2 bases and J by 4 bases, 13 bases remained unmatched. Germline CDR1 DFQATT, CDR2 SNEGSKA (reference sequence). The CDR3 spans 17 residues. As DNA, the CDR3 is TGCAGTGCTAGAAGCTTAGGGCGGGGGGGCAAGGCAGATACGCAGTATTTT. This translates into CSARSLGRGGKADTQYF.

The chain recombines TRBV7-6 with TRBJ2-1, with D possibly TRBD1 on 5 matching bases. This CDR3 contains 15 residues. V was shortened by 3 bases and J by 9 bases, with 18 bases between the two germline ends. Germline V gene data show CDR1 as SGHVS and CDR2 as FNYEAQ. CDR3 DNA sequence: TGTGCCAGCAGCTTGAGTCAGGGCTTTTTCACTGAGCAGTTCTTC. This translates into CASSLSQGFFTEQFF.

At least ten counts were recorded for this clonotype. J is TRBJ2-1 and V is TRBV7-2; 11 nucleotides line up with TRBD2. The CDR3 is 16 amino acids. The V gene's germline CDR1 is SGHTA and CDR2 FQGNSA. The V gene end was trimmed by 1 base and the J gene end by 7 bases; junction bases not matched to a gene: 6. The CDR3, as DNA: TGTGCCAGCAGCTTAGTAGGCCTAGCGGGGGGAAATGAGCAGTTCTTC. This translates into CASSLVGLAGGNEQFF.

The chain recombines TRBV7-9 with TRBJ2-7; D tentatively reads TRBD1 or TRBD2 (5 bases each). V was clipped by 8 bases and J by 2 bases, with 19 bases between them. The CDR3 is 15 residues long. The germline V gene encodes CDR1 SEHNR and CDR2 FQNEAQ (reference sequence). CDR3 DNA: TGTGCCAGCGGCGGAGAACTAGGACAACCCTACGAGCAGTACTTC. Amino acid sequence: CASGGELGQPYEQYF.

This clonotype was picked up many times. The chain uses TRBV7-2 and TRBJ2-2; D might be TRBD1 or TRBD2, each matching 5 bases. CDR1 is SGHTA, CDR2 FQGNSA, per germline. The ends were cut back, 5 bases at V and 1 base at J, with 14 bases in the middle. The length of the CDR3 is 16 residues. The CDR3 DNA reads TGTGCCAGCAGCCCCTCGGGACCGCTGAACACCGGGGAGCTGTTTTTT. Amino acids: CASSPSGPLNTGELFF.

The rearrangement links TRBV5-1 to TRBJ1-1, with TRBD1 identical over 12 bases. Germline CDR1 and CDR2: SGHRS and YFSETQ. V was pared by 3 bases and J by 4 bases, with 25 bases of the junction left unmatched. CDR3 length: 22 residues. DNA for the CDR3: TGCGCCAGCAGCTCGACCCTTGGGACAGGGGGCAGAACGATTAGAAGGAGCACTGAAGCTTTCTTT. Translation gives CASSSTLGTGGRTIRRSTEAFF.

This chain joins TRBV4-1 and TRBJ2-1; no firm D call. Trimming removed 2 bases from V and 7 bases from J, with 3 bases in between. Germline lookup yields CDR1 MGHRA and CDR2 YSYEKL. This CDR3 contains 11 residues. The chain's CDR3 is CASSQRNEQFF. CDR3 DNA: TGCGCCAGCAGCCAACGAAATGAGCAGTTCTTC.

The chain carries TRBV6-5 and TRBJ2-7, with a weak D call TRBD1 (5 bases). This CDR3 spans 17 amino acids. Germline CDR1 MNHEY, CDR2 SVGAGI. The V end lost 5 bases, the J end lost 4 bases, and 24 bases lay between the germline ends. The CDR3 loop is CASSTLTTGIPSYEQYF. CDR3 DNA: TGTGCCAGCAGTACACTTACAACAGGAATCCCCTCGTACGAGCAGTACTTC.

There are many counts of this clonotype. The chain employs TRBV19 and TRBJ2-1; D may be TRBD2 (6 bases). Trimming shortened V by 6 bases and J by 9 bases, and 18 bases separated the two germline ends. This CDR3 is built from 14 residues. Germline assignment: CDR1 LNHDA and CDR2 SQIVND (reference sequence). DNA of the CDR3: TGTGCCAGTAGCTCGCGGGGCAGGGCTGGTGAGCAGTTCTTC. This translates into CASSSRGRAGEQFF.

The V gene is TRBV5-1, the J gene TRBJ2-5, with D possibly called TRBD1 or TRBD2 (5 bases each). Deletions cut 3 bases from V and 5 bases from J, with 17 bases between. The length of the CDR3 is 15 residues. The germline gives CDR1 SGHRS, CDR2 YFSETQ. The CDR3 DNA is TGCGCCAGCAGCTCCACGGGACCTGGGGCGGAGACCCAGTACTTC. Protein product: CASSSTGPGAETQYF.

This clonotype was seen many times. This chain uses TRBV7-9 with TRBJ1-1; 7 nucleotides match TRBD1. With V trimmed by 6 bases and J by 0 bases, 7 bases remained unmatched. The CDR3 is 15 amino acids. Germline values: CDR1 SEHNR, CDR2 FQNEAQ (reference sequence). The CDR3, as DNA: TGTGCCAGCAGGGCAGGACAGGATTTGAACACTGAAGCTTTCTTT. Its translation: CASRAGQDLNTEAFF. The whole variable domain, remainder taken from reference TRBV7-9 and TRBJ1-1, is DTGVSQNPRHKITKRGQNVTFRCDPISEHNRLYWYRQTLGQGPEFLTYFQNEAQLEKSRLLSDRFSAERPKGSFSTLEIQRTEQGDSAMYLCASRAGQDLNTEAFFGQGTRLTVV.

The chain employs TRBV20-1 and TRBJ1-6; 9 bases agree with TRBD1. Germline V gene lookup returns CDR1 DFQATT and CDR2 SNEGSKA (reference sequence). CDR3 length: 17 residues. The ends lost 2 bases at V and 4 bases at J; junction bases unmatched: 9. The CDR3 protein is CSARLPGTGRYNSPLHF. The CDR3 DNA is TGCAGTGCTAGACTACCCGGGACAGGGCGTTATAATTCACCCCTCCACTTT.

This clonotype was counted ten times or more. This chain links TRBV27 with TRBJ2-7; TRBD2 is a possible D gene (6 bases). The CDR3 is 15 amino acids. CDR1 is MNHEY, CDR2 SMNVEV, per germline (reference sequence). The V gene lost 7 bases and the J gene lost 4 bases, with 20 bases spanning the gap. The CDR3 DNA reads TGTGCCAGCAAATTGGCGGACCCGCGGGGTTACGAGCAGTACTTC. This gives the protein CASKLADPRGYEQYF.